This T cell receptor (beta chain) originates from a study of cytomegalovirus exposure and HLA in healthy donors. In the PCR, 60 Vbeta and 13 Jbeta primers were used. Repertoires were generated with immunoSEQ multiplex PCR, while TCRdb's copy carries only in-frame clones and drops some. Of 160,000 or so clones in the sample, roughly 83% were seen once. This clone occurred a few times. Germline V lookup: CDR1 SQVTM, CDR2 ANQGSEA. V shed 4 bases, J shed 4 bases, and the junction held 14 bases outside the gene matches. This CDR3 has 17 residues. This receptor was taken from a young man in good health and CMV-seronegative. J is TRBJ2-7 and V is TRBV29-1; 12 bases are shared with TRBD1. The material sequenced was PBMCs. In DNA form, the CDR3 reads TGCAGCGTTGCGGGAGGGCCGGGACAGGGGGCGGATTACGAGCAGTACTTC. Its translation: CSVAGGPGQGADYEQYF.